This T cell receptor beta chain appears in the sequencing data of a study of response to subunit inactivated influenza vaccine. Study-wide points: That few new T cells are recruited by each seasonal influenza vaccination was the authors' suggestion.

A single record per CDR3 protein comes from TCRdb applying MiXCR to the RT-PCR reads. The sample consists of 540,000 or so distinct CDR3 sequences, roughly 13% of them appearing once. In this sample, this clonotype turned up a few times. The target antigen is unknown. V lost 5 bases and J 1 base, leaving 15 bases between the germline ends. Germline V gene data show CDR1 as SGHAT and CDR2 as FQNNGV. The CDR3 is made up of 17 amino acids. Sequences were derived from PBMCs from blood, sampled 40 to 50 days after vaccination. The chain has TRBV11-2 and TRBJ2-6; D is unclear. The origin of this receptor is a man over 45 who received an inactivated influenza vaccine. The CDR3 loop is CASSPSTRRSGANVLTF. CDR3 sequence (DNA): TGTGCCAGCAGCCCGAGCACAAGGCGTTCTGGGGCCAACGTCCTGACTTTC.